The 21 T cell receptor beta chains presented below share a single source sample, sequenced in a study of blood T cell repertoires in COVID-19. Repertoires were generated with immunoSEQ multiplex PCR, while TCRdb's copy carries only in-frame clones and drops some. Of some 37,000 clones listed, 85% to 90% were seen once; the top ten hold 9.5% to 13%. The sequencing input was peripheral blood. The source of these receptors is a man between 65 and 85 years old with acute or convalescent COVID-19.

The CDR3 DNA reads as TGTGCCAGCACCCTCGACGGGAGCAATCAGCCCCAGCATTTT. As protein: CASTLDGSNQPQHF. V usage is TRBV7-2 and J usage is TRBJ1-5, with unresolved D. The CDR3 covers 14 residues. Germline CDR1 SGHTA, CDR2 FQGNSA. V gave up 7 bases and J gave up 1 base, with 11 bases separating them.

The chain has TRBV6-6 and TRBJ1-1; a weak D match, TRBD1 (5 bases). CDR1 is MNHNY and CDR2 is SVGAGI in the germline V gene (reference sequence). The CDR3 runs to 14 residues. The V end lost 0 bases, the J end lost 3 bases, and 8 bases lay between the germline ends. Written as DNA, the CDR3 is TGTGCCAGCAGTTACTCGGGCAGGGACACTGAAGCTTTCTTT. It is translated as CASSYSGRDTEAFF.

The genes are TRBV9 and TRBJ2-5; D not certain. CDR1 is SGDLS and CDR2 is YYNGEE in the germline V gene. Trimming shortened V by 1 base and J by 3 bases, and 7 bases separated the two germline ends. The CDR3 has 13 residues. CDR3 loop: CASSVTQKETQYF. Written as DNA, the CDR3 is TGTGCCAGCAGCGTAACGCAGAAAGAGACCCAGTACTTC.

The J gene is TRBJ1-2, the V gene TRBV6-4; TRBD1 aligns across 9 bases. From germline, CDR1 is MRHNA and CDR2 SNTAGT. The CDR3 covers 13 residues. Trimming took 0 bases from V and 7 from J; bases not matched to a gene: 0. The CDR3 DNA follows: TGTGCCAGCAGTGACTCGGACAGGGGTGGCTACACCTTC. Protein product: CASSDSDRGGYTF.

This CDR3 reads CASSQDLRETYF. Here the CDR3 DNA reads TGTGCCAGCAGCCAAGATCTACGGGAAACGTACTTC. The chain combines TRBV3-1 (or the pseudogene TRBV3-2) with TRBJ2-7; possible D gene TRBD2, 5 bases. The V end was cut by 0 bases, the J end by 12 bases, with 12 bases between. From germline, CDR1 is LGHDT and CDR2 YNNKEL (reference sequence). The CDR3 covers 12 residues.

J is TRBJ2-2 and V is TRBV5-6; 13 positions match TRBD2. J gave up 10 bases and V 3 bases, and 9 bases lay outside the gene matches. Germline lookup yields CDR1 SGHDT and CDR2 YYEEEE. The CDR3 loop spans 16 amino acids. CDR3 in DNA: TGTGCCAGCAGCTCATTCGTCGGACTAGCGGGGGAGGAGCTGTTTTTT. Translating it yields CASSSFVGLAGEELFF.

V gene TRBV19 combines with J gene TRBJ1-5; the D gene is possibly TRBD1 (6 bases). CDR3 length equals 16 residues. Germline-derived CDR1 and CDR2 are LNHDA and SQIVND (reference sequence). V was trimmed by 5 bases and J by 9 bases, leaving 23 bases between them. Here the CDR3 DNA reads TGTGCCAGTAGTCCCTCACAGGGTCGTTCTGATCGGCCCCAGCATTTT. This encodes CASSPSQGRSDRPQHF.

V and J are TRBV7-2 and TRBJ1-1; D is unresolved. The CDR3 has 13 amino acids. Trimming pared 4 bases from V and 0 bases from J, leaving 6 bases between. Germline CDR1 is SGHTA and CDR2 is FQGNSA. The CDR3 spells CASSSSMNTEAFF. For the CDR3, the DNA is TGTGCCAGCAGCTCGAGCATGAACACTGAAGCTTTCTTT.

CDR3 amino acids: CASSIGLAGGADTQYF. The CDR3 nucleotides are TGTGCCAGCAGCATTGGACTAGCGGGAGGAGCAGATACGCAGTATTTT. V gene TRBV7-3 combines with J gene TRBJ2-3; 14 bases are shared with TRBD2. The CDR3 length is 16 residues. J gave up 4 bases and V 5 bases, and 5 bases lay outside the gene matches. Germline V gene lookup returns CDR1 SGHTA and CDR2 FQGTGA.

In this sample, this clone turned up once. The chain couples TRBV9 to TRBJ2-3; no clear D gene. The germline V gene encodes CDR1 SGDLS and CDR2 YYNGEE. The CDR3 is 15 residues long. The V gene lost 0 bases and the J gene lost 2 bases, with 10 bases spanning the gap. CDR3 loop: CASSVDAESTDTQYF. The CDR3 coding sequence is TGTGCCAGCAGCGTAGATGCGGAGTCCACAGATACGCAGTATTTT.

In this sample, this clone turned up a few times. The rearrangement uses TRBV5-4 and TRBJ1-2, with D possibly TRBD1 on 6 matching bases. The CDR3 loop spans 15 amino acids. Germline CDR1 SGHNT, CDR2 YYREEE (reference sequence). The ends were cut back, 4 bases at V and 4 bases at J, with 17 bases in the middle. The CDR3: CASSITGSPFYGYTF. CDR3 nucleotide sequence: TGTGCCAGCAGCATTACAGGGTCGCCATTCTATGGCTACACCTTC.

The CDR3 DNA reads TGTGCCAGCAGCTCAGGCAGGGGCGAGACCCAGTACTTC. It is translated as CASSSGRGETQYF. The chain links TRBV6-5 to TRBJ2-5; a possible D gene is TRBD1 (6 bases). CDR3 size: 13 residues. Germline CDR1 reads MNHEY; CDR2 reads SVGAGI. V was clipped by 6 bases and J by 5 bases, with 13 bases between them.

This rearrangement joins TRBV6-1 to TRBJ1-1, with D uncertain. The germline gives CDR1 MNHNS, CDR2 SASEGT. Between the trimmed V and J ends, which lost 3 bases and 1 base, there was a span of 9 bases. CDR3 size: 14 residues. CDR3 residues: CASSDRTANTEAFF. The CDR3 nucleotides read TGTGCCAGCAGTGACCGAACAGCGAACACTGAAGCTTTCTTT.

As regards this clone: An end of the junction does not agree with germline; a read error may underlie this. This sequence joins TRBV7-7 and TRBJ2-3; D might be TRBD2 (6 bases). Germline CDR1 reads SSHAT; CDR2 reads FNYEAQ (reference sequence). This CDR3 has 15 residues. This chain's CDR3 is CASSLTGDPSDTQYF. For the CDR3, the DNA is TGTGCTAGCAGCCTCACGGGGGACCCCTCAGATACGCAGTATTTT.

The chain couples TRBV10-3 to TRBJ2-1; the match to TRBD2 covers 9 bases. V shed 4 bases, J shed 4 bases, and the junction held 2 bases outside the gene matches. This CDR3 is 14 amino acids long. Germline CDR1 ENHRY, CDR2 SYGVKD. The CDR3 spells CAISGAGGYNEQFF. CDR3 bases: TGTGCCATCAGTGGCGCGGGAGGGTACAATGAGCAGTTCTTC.

This chain links TRBV6-2 or TRBV6-3 with TRBJ2-1; the match to TRBD2 covers 7 bases. V lost 2 bases, J lost 5 bases, and 6 bases stayed unmatched. CDR1 and CDR2 from the germline V gene are MNHEY and SVGEGT. The CDR3 length is 15 residues. CDR3 nucleotide sequence: TGTGCCAGCAGTTACGGACTAGTAGGGAACAATGAGCAGTTCTTC. It specifies CASSYGLVGNNEQFF.

The chain has TRBV12-3 or TRBV12-4 and TRBJ2-7; tentative D call: TRBD1 (5 bases). V shed 8 bases and J shed 3 bases, with 11 bases lying between them. The CDR3 runs 12 residues. CDR3 nucleotide sequence: TGTGCCAGCCAGGGTCTGGACTACGAGCAGTACTTC. This gives the protein CASQGLDYEQYF.

The chain is built from TRBV25-1 and TRBJ1-2; D call uncertain. This CDR3 has 12 amino acids. The germline V gene has CDR1 MGHDK and CDR2 SYGVNS. The V and J ends lost 10 bases and 5 bases respectively, with 14 bases between them. The CDR3 loop reads CATYEAIYGYTF. The CDR3 nucleotides read TGTGCCACCTATGAGGCGATTTATGGCTACACCTTC.

This clone appeared once. The chain has TRBV18 and TRBJ1-5; D is unclear. The ends were cut back, 3 bases at V and 1 base at J, with 4 bases in the middle. Germline V gene sequence: CDR1 KGHSH, CDR2 LQKENI. CDR3 length: 13 residues. Here the CDR3 DNA reads TGTGCCAGCTCACCCCAGAGCAATCAGCCCCAGCATTTT. It codes for CASSPQSNQPQHF.

The V call is TRBV5-1, the J call TRBJ2-3, with TRBD1 identical over 9 bases. Germline CDR1 and CDR2: SGHRS and YFSETQ. The CDR3 is made up of 15 amino acids. V lost 4 bases to trimming and J lost 4 bases; unmatched junction nucleotides: 7. CDR3: CASSPVGQGADTQYF. The CDR3 DNA sequence: TGCGCCAGCAGCCCGGTGGGACAGGGAGCAGATACGCAGTATTTT.

The rearrangement links TRBV3-1 (or the pseudogene TRBV3-2) to TRBJ1-2; 7 nucleotides agree with TRBD1. J lost 5 bases, V lost 1 base, and 4 bases had no gene match. Germline V gene data show CDR1 as LGHDT and CDR2 as YNNKEL (reference sequence). The length of the CDR3 is 14 residues. CDR3 bases: TGTGCCAGCAGCCAAGGGGACAGCTTTTATGGCTACACCTTC. It specifies CASSQGDSFYGYTF.